The 23 T cell receptor beta chains in this list originate from one sample, sequenced in a study of cytomegalovirus exposure and HLA in healthy donors. In the PCR, 60 Vbeta and 13 Jbeta primers were used. Only in-frame clones appear in the TCRdb table, and some are missing; sequencing was by immunoSEQ multiplex PCR. The table has roughly 140,000 clones, approximately 81% seen once; the top ten hold over 1.1%. Source material: PBMCs. The origin of the receptors is a man aged 18 to 35 in good health and CMV-seronegative.

Comments on this clone: The junction and the germline gene differ at one end; a read error may be behind it. The same CDR3 is also encoded by other DNA sequences in this sample. The chain uses TRBV11-3 and TRBJ2-2; the D gene is possibly TRBD2 (7 bases). Germline CDR1 and CDR2: SGHNT and YENEEA. CDR3 size: 16 residues. The CDR3 protein is CASSSSNWGGAGELFF. As DNA, the CDR3 is TGTGCCAGTAGCTCCTCGAATTGGGGGGGCGCCGGGGAGCTGTTTTTT.

The V call is TRBV9, the J call TRBJ1-2; maybe TRBD1 (5 bases). Germline V CDR1 and CDR2: SGDLS, YYNGEE. V was cut by 3 bases and J by 4 bases, with 10 bases left in between. The CDR3 consists of 13 residues. CDR3 sequence: CASSGTPIYGYTF. DNA for the CDR3: TGTGCCAGCAGCGGGACACCGATCTATGGCTACACCTTC. The variable domain in full, with the rest retrieved from reference TRBV9 and TRBJ1-2, is DSGVTQTPKHLITATGQRVTLRCSPRSGDLSVYWYQQSLDQGLQFLIQYYNGEERAKGNILERFSAQQFPDLHSELNLSSLELGDSALYFCASSGTPIYGYTFGSGTRLTVV.

This clone was counted a single time. The chain combines TRBV7-8 with TRBJ2-7, with 9 bases identical to TRBD2. V lost 3 bases and J lost 3; bases outside the gene matches: 12. This CDR3 spans 17 amino acids. The germline V gene encodes CDR1 SGHVS and CDR2 FQNEAQ. The CDR3 DNA sequence: TGTGCCAGCAGCTTCTTGACTAGCGGCCCCCGGGGCTACGAGCAGTACTTC. This gives the protein CASSFLTSGPRGYEQYF. The variable domain in full, completed from reference TRBV7-8 and TRBJ2-7, reads GAGVSQSPRYKVAKRGQDVALRCDPISGHVSLFWYQQALGQGPEFLTYFQNEAQLDKSGLPSDRFFAERPEGSVSTLKIQRTQQEDSAVYLCASSFLTSGPRGYEQYFGPGTRLTVT.

The V and J genes are TRBV7-2 and TRBJ2-7, with TRBD2 as a possible D gene (5 bases). The CDR3 runs to 12 residues. CDR1 and CDR2 from the germline V gene are SGHTA and FQGNSA. V was trimmed by 6 bases and J by 6 bases, leaving 12 bases between them. The CDR3, as DNA: TGTGCCAGCAGTCGCGATACTAGCGAGCAGTACTTC. This translates into CASSRDTSEQYF.

The chain joins TRBV6-6 to TRBJ2-7; weak D call: TRBD1 (6 bases). Germline-derived CDR1 and CDR2 are MNHNY and SVGAGI (reference sequence). The CDR3 runs to 14 residues. Trimming cost V 0 bases and J 3 bases, with 9 bases left between them. The CDR3 is CASSYSGQLYEQYF. CDR3 nucleotide sequence: TGTGCCAGCAGTTACTCTGGACAGCTCTACGAGCAGTACTTC.

The chain couples TRBV4-3 to TRBJ2-1; D unresolved. Trimming left V 0 bases short and J 8 bases short, with 11 bases between. The CDR3 runs to 14 residues. CDR1 LGHNA and CDR2 YSLEER come from the germline V gene. The CDR3 sequence is CASSQEHGDDEQFF. The CDR3 coding sequence is TGCGCCAGCAGCCAAGAGCACGGAGACGATGAGCAGTTCTTC.

The V gene is TRBV7-9, the J gene TRBJ2-3; D perhaps matches TRBD1 (6 bases). Germline V gene data show CDR1 as SEHNR and CDR2 as FQNEAQ (reference sequence). With 5 bases removed from V and 5 bases from J, the gap between germline ends came to 17 bases. CDR3 size: 15 residues. In DNA, the CDR3 is TGTGCCAGCAGCGGTTCAGGGGCCGCCCAAGATACGCAGTATTTT. This translates into CASSGSGAAQDTQYF.

The CDR3 loop reads CASGGAPSYNEQFF. The CDR3 DNA reads TGTGCCAGTGGAGGGGCTCCCTCCTACAATGAGCAGTTCTTC. The gene calls are TRBV19 and TRBJ2-1, with D possibly being TRBD2 (6 bases). The length of the CDR3 is 14 residues. Trimming took 8 bases from V and 0 from J, leaving 11 bases between them. The germline gives CDR1 LNHDA, CDR2 SQIVND (reference sequence).

The V gene is TRBV6-1, the J gene TRBJ2-1; 9 nucleotides line up with TRBD2. The CDR3 consists of 15 residues. Unmatched junction bases numbered 4, after V lost 6 bases and J lost 1 base. The germline V gene has CDR1 MNHNS and CDR2 SASEGT. The CDR3 region has the DNA TGTGCCAGCAGCAGAAGCGGGAGGTCCTACAATGAGCAGTTCTTC. It is translated as CASSRSGRSYNEQFF.

This clone was detected only once. The J gene is TRBJ2-7, the V gene TRBV4-3; 8 bases map to TRBD1. Per germline, CDR1 LGHNA and CDR2 YSLEER. The ends lost 0 bases at V and 4 bases at J; junction bases unmatched: 5. The CDR3 loop spans 15 amino acids. CDR3 sequence reads: CASSQEVDRVYEQYF. Here the CDR3 DNA reads TGCGCCAGCAGCCAAGAAGTGGACAGGGTGTACGAGCAGTACTTC.

V is TRBV4-3 and J is TRBJ2-7, with 9 bases identical to TRBD2. V was clipped by 4 bases and J by 0 bases; unmatched bases: 1. The CDR3 is 14 amino acids. CDR1 is LGHNA, CDR2 YSLEER, per germline. The CDR3 sequence: CASSPSGVSYEQYF. The CDR3 nucleotides read TGCGCCAGCAGCCCTAGCGGGGTCTCCTACGAGCAGTACTTC.

The CDR3: CASRKREGRKTQYF. The CDR3, as DNA: TGTGCCAGCAGGAAGCGGGAGGGCCGGAAGACCCAGTACTTC. V gene TRBV2 combines with J gene TRBJ2-5; TRBD2 agrees at 10 bases. CDR3 length: 14 residues. Germline V gene data show CDR1 as SNHLY and CDR2 as FYNNEI. J gave up 6 bases and V 6 bases, and 7 bases lay outside the gene matches. The variable domain in full, with the rest retrieved from reference TRBV2 and TRBJ2-5, is EPEVTQTPSHQVTQMGQEVILRCVPISNHLYFYWYRQILGQKVEFLVSFYNNEISEKSEIFDDQFSVERPDGSNFTLKIRSTKLEDSAMYFCASRKREGRKTQYFGPGTRLLVL.

The V call is TRBV6-5, the J call TRBJ1-1; the match to TRBD1 covers 7 bases. CDR1 is MNHEY and CDR2 is SVGAGI in the germline V gene. The CDR3 spans 13 residues. J lost 8 bases, V lost 7 bases, and 10 bases had no gene match. CDR3 protein: CASTPQGRGEAFF. The CDR3 nucleotides are TGTGCCAGCACCCCACAGGGGAGAGGCGAAGCTTTCTTT.

The chain uses TRBV9 and TRBJ2-2; D may be TRBD1 (7 bases). The V end was cut by 4 bases, the J end by 3 bases, with 13 bases between. CDR3 length: 15 amino acids. Germline V CDR1 and CDR2: SGDLS, YYNGEE. For the CDR3, the DNA is TGTGCCAGCAGCTGGAGGGACAGCTACACCGGGGAGCTGTTTTTT. Translation: CASSWRDSYTGELFF.

This sequence joins TRBV4-1 and TRBJ1-5; D remains ambiguous. The CDR3 consists of 15 residues. Germline V CDR1 and CDR2: MGHRA, YSYEKL. The germline V and J ends were trimmed by 0 bases and 1 base, with 7 bases remaining between them. The CDR3, as DNA: TGCGCCAGCAGCCAAGAACCGGGAAGCAATCAGCCCCAGCATTTT. It is translated as CASSQEPGSNQPQHF.

This sequence joins TRBV23-1 and TRBJ2-7; 9 positions agree with TRBD1. TRBV23-1 has ORF status, its function being uncertain. Trimming cost V 5 bases and J 3 bases; bases outside gene matches: 5. The CDR3 length is 14 residues. CDR3 nucleotides: TGCGCCAGCAGTGCCCGGGACAGGGTCTACGAGCAGTACTTC. It yields the protein CASSARDRVYEQYF.

The V call is TRBV11-2, the J call TRBJ2-3; TRBD2 agrees at 7 bases. This CDR3 is 14 amino acids long. V was pared by 4 bases and J by 3 bases, with 4 bases of the junction left unmatched. CDR1 SGHAT and CDR2 FQNNGV come from the germline V gene. CDR3 amino acids: CASSSWGGTDTQYF. CDR3 coding DNA: TGTGCCAGCAGCTCTTGGGGGGGTACAGATACGCAGTATTTT. Full variable domain (outside the CDR3, taken from reference TRBV11-2 and TRBJ2-3): EAGVAQSPRYKIIEKRQSVAFWCNPISGHATLYWYQQILGQGPKLLIQFQNNGVVDDSQLPKDRFSAERLKGVDSTLKIQPAKLEDSAVYLCASSSWGGTDTQYFGPGTRLTVL.

The count of this clone is one. The V gene is TRBV18, the J gene TRBJ1-3, with 9 bases that match TRBD1. The CDR3 contains 15 residues. J was trimmed by 4 bases and V by 5 bases; bases with no gene match: 6. Germline CDR1 KGHSH, CDR2 LQKENI. The CDR3 region is CASSAQGAPGNTIYF. As DNA, the CDR3 is TGTGCCAGCTCAGCACAGGGGGCGCCCGGAAACACCATATATTTT.

The chain has TRBV7-6 and TRBJ1-3, with D hard to call. Germline loops: CDR1 SGHVS, CDR2 FNYEAQ. The CDR3 extends over 17 amino acids. V lost 1 base and J 6 bases, leaving 19 bases between the germline ends. In DNA, the CDR3 is TGTGCCAGCAGCTTAGAGGCACCGCGGAAGGATATAAACACCATATATTTT. As protein: CASSLEAPRKDINTIYF. Based on the CDR3 plus reference TRBV7-6 and TRBJ1-3, the full variable domain is GAGVSQSPRYKVTKRGQDVALRCDPISGHVSLYWYRQALGQGPEFLTYFNYEAQQDKSGLPNDRFSAERPEGSISTLTIQRTEQRDSAMYRCASSLEAPRKDINTIYFGEGSWLTVV.

This clone was seen a few times. This chain joins TRBV7-2 and TRBJ2-7; 10 bases match TRBD1. J lost 4 bases, V lost 2 bases, and 8 bases had no gene match. The CDR3 covers 16 residues. In germline, CDR1 is SGHTA, CDR2 FQGNSA. The CDR3 bases are TGTGCCAGCAGCTTAAGTCCCGGGACAGGGGTTTACGAGCAGTACTTC. As protein: CASSLSPGTGVYEQYF.

The rearrangement links TRBV29-1 to TRBJ2-6, with 8 bases lining up with TRBD1. Germline-derived CDR1 and CDR2 are SQVTM and ANQGSEA. V lost 6 bases to trimming and J lost 0 bases; unmatched junction nucleotides: 7. CDR3 size: 16 residues. The CDR3 spells CSVIGQGASGANVLTF. The CDR3 bases are TGCAGCGTGATCGGCCAGGGGGCCTCTGGGGCCAACGTCCTGACTTTC.

DNA of the CDR3: TGTGCCAGCAGCCCTCCACAGAACACTGAAGCTTTCTTT. Amino acids: CASSPPQNTEAFF. V gene TRBV2 combines with J gene TRBJ1-1; D uncertain. CDR1 is SNHLY and CDR2 is FYNNEI in the germline V gene. V was shortened by 6 bases and J by 1 base, with 9 bases between the two germline ends. The CDR3 length is 13 residues.

V usage is TRBV27 and J usage is TRBJ1-6; possible D gene TRBD1, 5 bases. This CDR3 spans 14 amino acids. V lost 2 bases, J lost 8 bases, and 10 bases lay in between. Germline CDR1 MNHEY, CDR2 SMNVEV (reference sequence). This CDR3 reads CASSLQGTDSPLHF. The CDR3 DNA sequence: TGTGCCAGCAGTTTACAGGGCACTGATTCACCCCTCCACTTT.